Included here is one T cell receptor (beta chain) sequence, with context. The antigen it binds to is not known. Per-base qualities were not stored, and no clone one base away is much larger. The data belong to a study of early stage breast cancer tumors (dated by TCRdb to about 2017). For context, the study as a whole: Of the approximately 16 invasive breast tumors, about a dozen were found to be estrogen receptor-positive, progesterone receptor-positive and HER2-negative. A total of 2.5 million to 3 million templates, representing about 1.1 million unique clonotypes, were detected across all samples. About 70% of the 12 ER+/PR+/HER2- tumors were invasive ductal carcinomas, while the other four were invasive lobular carcinomas. A read coverage of roughly 10-fold per sample was achieved on average.

Every sample was amplified as two independent genomic DNA replicates, using approximately 550 ng for blood and about 1.4 ug for tumor or normal breast. Following the manufacturer's instructions, the ImmunoSeq Intro kit was used to carry out TCRB sequencing on genomic DNA. Multiplex PCR ran 25 to 35 cycles with proprietary primers and spike-in control sequences for absolute quantification. Single-end 150-bp reads were used to sequence an 87-bp fragment spanning the CDR3 and the flanking V and J genes. Seven samples, with two replicates for each sample, were multiplexed per lane of an Illumina MiSeq using version 3.0 chemistry. The authors' analysis ran thus. Raw data were processed with the vendor's proprietary pipeline, and both replicates were merged into a single result per sample. Clonotypes were defined as productive rearrangements sharing the V-gene family, CDR3 amino acid sequence and J-gene segment. To compute clonality, the normalized Shannon entropy (Pielou evenness) of TCRB abundances was subtracted from 1. To estimate T cell density, the total number of templates was divided by the input cell count, which was inferred from how much DNA went in. Total repertoire diversity and clonality were estimated with Recon using default parameters. A clonotype was considered tumor-enriched if its abundance in tumor exceeded 0.1% and was at least 32-fold higher than its abundance in normal breast. Not all clones reach the TCRdb copy of this immuneACCESS table, which keeps in-frame sequences only. Checked studies attribute under half of the gap to unresolved V genes and leave the rest unexplained. V, J and clone size are taken as reported in that table, and D and trimming were inferred from the DNA itself. The sample profile shows about 63,000 clones; roughly 80% of them were found once. The ten largest clonotypes hold nearly 3.5% of the sample.

The paper as a whole reports these results and caveats: Greater similarity was observed between blood and normal breast repertoires than between blood and tumor repertoires, and tumor was distinguished from normal in most of the 16 patients when each tissue was compared with blood. Enriched TCRB sequences shared across patients were found to be mostly commonly generated sequences that were unlikely to play an important role in the tumor microenvironment. The small cohort size prevented analysis by tumor subtype. Compared with adjacent normal breast tissue, tumors had 2.5 to 3-fold higher T cell density and higher clonality. Bulk genomic DNA sequencing of unsorted cells missed chain pairing and functional markers such as CD4, CD8 and FOXP3.

The study profiled bulk TCR beta-chain repertoires in matched peripheral blood, tumor and adjacent normal breast tissue taken from fewer than 20 patients with early-stage breast cancer. Before surgery, whole blood (about 4.5-11 mL) was collected into EDTA tubes and processed within 2 hours. Ficoll-Paque centrifugation in SepMate-50 tubes was used to isolate peripheral blood mononuclear cells. For storage in liquid nitrogen, PBMCs were cryopreserved as aliquots of about 1.9 to 4 million cells in about 90% FBS with roughly 10% DMSO. Genomic DNA was extracted with the Qiagen AllPrep DNA/RNA Mini kit. The specimen sequenced was blood. The sequence derives from a person aged 30 to 40 with breast cancer.

DNA sequence: TGTGCCAGCTCGGGGACAATAGCCTACGAGCAGTACTTC. Its translation is CASSGTIAYEQYF. The V gene is TRBV18 and the J gene is TRBJ2-7; TRBD1 is possibly the D segment (6 matching bases). The CDR1 and CDR2 encoded by the germline V gene are KGHSH and LQKENI. The trim is 6 bases for V and 2 bases for J, with a gap of 11 bases between the germline ends. The CDR3, from cysteine to phenylalanine, totals 13 residues. Only the CDR3 region is kept as DNA, spanning 39 bases read in frame from base 1.